The source of this TCR beta chain is a study of a mutant IDH1 vaccine in newly diagnosed glioma (dated by TCRdb to the early 2020s). For the wider study: Eight vaccinations were administered to patients in weeks 1, 3, 5, 7, 11, 15, 19 and 23, corresponding to visits V03 through V10. In the chemotherapy-containing groups, vaccination started alongside temozolomide cycles, whereas in patients who had radiotherapy alone it started 4-6 weeks after radiotherapy. Of the roughly 30 treated patients, around 60% were male and approximately 38% were female, and the mean age was roughly 38 years. Prior to enrollment, patients had been given standard therapy consisting of radiotherapy alone, temozolomide alone, or radiochemotherapy with temozolomide, with the combination given to most patients. Peripheral blood was drawn at six visits: V03 (baseline), V05, V07, V10, V12 and V13. Longitudinal TCRB deep sequencing was performed for roughly 27 treated patients wherever samples were available for exploratory analyses. Study-wide conclusions, independent of this receptor: Availability determined which PBMC samples were chosen for TCRB deep sequencing. According to the authors, sample limitations meant that analyses of patient blood samples could not be reproduced. Across multiple MHC alleles, vaccine-induced immune responses were seen in around 93% of patients. Pseudoprogression appeared unrelated to alterations in the top peripheral T cell clonotypes detected by TCRB sequencing.

The CDR3 starts with the cysteine, ends with the phenylalanine, and has 15 residues. Only the CDR3 part of the read is kept: 45 bases, read in frame from the first base. For CDR1 and CDR2, the germline V gene lists LGHNA and YSLEER. This specimen's time point label, per the study, means: week 23, last vaccination. Every vaccine dose consisted of 300 ug of a 20-mer mutant IDH1 peptide in Montanide, administered subcutaneously together with topical imiquimod. Newly diagnosed WHO grade 3 or 4 IDH1-mutant astrocytomas showing loss of nuclear ATRX were present in the donors. The samples were drawn from NOA16, a multicentre, single-arm, open-label phase I trial in Germany that tested a mutant IDH1 peptide vaccine in humans for the first time. The DNeasy Blood and Tissue Kit was used to extract genomic DNA from EDTA blood for TCRB sequencing. Library generation was performed with the immunoSEQ multiplex PCR assay. The hsTCRB Kit was used according to the manufacturer's protocol to amplify rearranged TCR beta chain sequences. An Illumina MiSeq was used to sequence the TCRB libraries. The study's own analysis went as follows. The kit vendor's proprietary platform handled demultiplexing, trimming and gene mapping. Held by TCRdb, this immuneACCESS table contains in-frame sequences only and omits some clones. Under half of the omission traces to an unresolved V gene where checked; the cause of the rest is unknown. V and J calls and clone size are copied from that table; D and trimming were computed from the DNA. The sample table holds 70,000 to 90,000 clones, of which 65% to 90% were seen once. Jointly, the top ten make up roughly 2% of the sample.

Of note for this clone: Its antigen remains unidentified. Its ends do not fully match the called genes, so a read error is possible.

The material was PBMCs, obtained from a glioma patient whose treatment included an IDH1 peptide vaccine. This TCR was sampled from a man under 40 with glioma. Some clones in this sample may be carry-over from other donors' samples. Recombination joined TRBV4-3 with TRBJ1-2; the D gene is perhaps TRBD1, from 5 matching bases. The CDR3 corresponds to CASSQVFPGNYGHTF. The DNA is as follows: TGCGCCAGCAGCCAAGTGTTCCCAGGGAACTATGGCCACACCTTC.